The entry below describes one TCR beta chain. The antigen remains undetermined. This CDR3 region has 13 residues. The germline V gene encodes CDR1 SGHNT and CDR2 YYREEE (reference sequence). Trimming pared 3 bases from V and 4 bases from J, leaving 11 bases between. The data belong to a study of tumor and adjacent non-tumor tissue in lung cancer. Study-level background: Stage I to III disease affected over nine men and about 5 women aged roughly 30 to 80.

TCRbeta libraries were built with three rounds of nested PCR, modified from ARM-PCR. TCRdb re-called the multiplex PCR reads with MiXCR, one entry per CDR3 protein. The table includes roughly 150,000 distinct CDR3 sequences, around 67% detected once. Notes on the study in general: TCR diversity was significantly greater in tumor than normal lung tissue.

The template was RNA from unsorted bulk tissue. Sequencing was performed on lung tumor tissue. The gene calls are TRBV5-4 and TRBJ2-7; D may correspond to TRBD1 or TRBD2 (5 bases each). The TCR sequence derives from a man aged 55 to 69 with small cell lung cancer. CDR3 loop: CASSSGASYEQYF. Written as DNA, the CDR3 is TGTGCCAGCAGCTCCGGGGCCAGTTACGAGCAGTACTTC.